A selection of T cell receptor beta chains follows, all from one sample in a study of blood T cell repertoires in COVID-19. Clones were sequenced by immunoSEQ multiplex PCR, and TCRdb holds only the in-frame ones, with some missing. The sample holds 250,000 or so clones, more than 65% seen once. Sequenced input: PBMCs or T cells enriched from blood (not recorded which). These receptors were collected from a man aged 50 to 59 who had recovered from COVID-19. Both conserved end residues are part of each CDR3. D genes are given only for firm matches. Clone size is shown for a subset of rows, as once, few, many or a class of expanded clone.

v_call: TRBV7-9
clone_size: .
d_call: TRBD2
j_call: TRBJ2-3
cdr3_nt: TGTGCCAGCAGCTGGCCCGGGACTAGCGGGGGGGCCAGGACAGATACGCAGTATTTT
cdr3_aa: CASSWPGTSGGARTDTQYF

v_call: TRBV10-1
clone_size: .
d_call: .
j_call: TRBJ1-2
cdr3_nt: TGCGCCAGCAGTGAAATGGTGCAGTCTGGCTACACCTTC
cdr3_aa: CASSEMVQSGYTF

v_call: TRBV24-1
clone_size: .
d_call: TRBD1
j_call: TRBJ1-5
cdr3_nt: TGTGCCACCAGTGACCCCGGACAGGGTAGAATCCAGCCCCAGCATTTT
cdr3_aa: CATSDPGQGRIQPQHF

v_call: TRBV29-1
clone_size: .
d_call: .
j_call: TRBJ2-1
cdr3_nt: TGCAGCGTTGACGGCGGGACGAGCTCCTACAATGAGCAGTTCTTC
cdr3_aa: CSVDGGTSSYNEQFF

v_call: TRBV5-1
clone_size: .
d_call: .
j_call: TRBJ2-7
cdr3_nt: TGCGCCAGCAGCTTGGGACAGAGCTCCTACGAGCAGTACTTC
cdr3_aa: CASSLGQSSYEQYF

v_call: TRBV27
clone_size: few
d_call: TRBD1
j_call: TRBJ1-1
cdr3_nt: TGTGCCAGCAGTTCCCGGGACAGGGGGTACGCCACTGAAGCTTTCTTT
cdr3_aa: CASSSRDRGYATEAFF

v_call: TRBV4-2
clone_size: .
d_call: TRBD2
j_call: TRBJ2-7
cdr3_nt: TGTGCCAGCAGCCAAGAGGGGGGACCGGGAGGGGTGGCCGAGCAGTACTTC
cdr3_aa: CASSQEGGPGGVAEQYF

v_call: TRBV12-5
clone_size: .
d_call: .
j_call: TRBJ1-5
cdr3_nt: TGTGCTAGTGGCCCCGGGAGCAATCAGCCCCAGCATTTT
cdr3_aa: CASGPGSNQPQHF

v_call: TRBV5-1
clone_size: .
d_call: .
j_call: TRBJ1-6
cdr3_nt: TGCGCCAGCAGCTCCAGGCGGAGGGGCGATAATTCACCCCTCCACTTT
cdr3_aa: CASSSRRRGDNSPLHF

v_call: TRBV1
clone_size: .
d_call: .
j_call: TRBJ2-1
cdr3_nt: TGCACCAGCAGCCACTCAGCGGGAGTTCCTCGCTCCTCCTACAATGAGCAGTTCTTC
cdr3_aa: CTSSHSAGVPRSSYNEQFF

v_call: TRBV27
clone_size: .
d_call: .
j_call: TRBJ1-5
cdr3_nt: TGTGCCAGCAGTCTCGCGGGGCTGAACAATCAGCCCCAGCATTTT
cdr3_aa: CASSLAGLNNQPQHF

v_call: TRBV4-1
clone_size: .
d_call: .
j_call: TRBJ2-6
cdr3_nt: TGCGCCAGCAGCCAAGATTCCATTCCTGGGGCCAACGTCCTGACTTTC
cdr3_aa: CASSQDSIPGANVLTF

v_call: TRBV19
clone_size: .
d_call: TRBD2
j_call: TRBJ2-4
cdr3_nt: TGTGCCAGGAAACCGGGACTACGTATATTAAACATTCAGTACTTC
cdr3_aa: CARKPGLRILNIQYF

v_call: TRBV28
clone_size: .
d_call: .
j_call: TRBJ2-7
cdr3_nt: TGTGCCAGCAGTGGAGACGGATCCTCCTACGAGCAGTACTTC
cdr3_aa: CASSGDGSSYEQYF

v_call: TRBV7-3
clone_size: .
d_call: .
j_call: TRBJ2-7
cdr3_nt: TGTGCCAGCAGCTTAAAGCCAAACTACGAGCAGTACTTC
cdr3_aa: CASSLKPNYEQYF

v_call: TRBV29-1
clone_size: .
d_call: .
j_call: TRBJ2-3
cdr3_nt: TGCAGCGTTGAGGGTGGGGAGTCTAGCACAGATACGCAGTATTTT
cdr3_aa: CSVEGGESSTDTQYF

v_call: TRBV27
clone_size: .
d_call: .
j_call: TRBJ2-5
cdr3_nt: TGTGCCAGCACAGGGGTAGGAGAGACCCAGTACTTC
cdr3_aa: CASTGVGETQYF

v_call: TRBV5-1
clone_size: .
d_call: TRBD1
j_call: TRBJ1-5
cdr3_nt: TGCGCCAGCAGCCGGGACAGCCCCAATCAGCCCCAGCATTTT
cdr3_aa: CASSRDSPNQPQHF

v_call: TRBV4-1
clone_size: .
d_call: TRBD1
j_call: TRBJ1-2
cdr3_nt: TGCGCCAGCAGCCATGGTCGGGACAGGGGAAACTATGGCTACACCTTC
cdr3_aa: CASSHGRDRGNYGYTF

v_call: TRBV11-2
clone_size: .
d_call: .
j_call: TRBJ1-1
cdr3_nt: TGTGCCAGCAGCTTAGTATTAGGACAGATTGGAGCTTTCTTT
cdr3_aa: CASSLVLGQIGAFF

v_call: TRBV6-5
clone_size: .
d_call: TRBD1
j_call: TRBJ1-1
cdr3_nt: TGTGCCAGCAGTTACTCGGTGACAGGGGCCACTGAAGCTTTCTTT
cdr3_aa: CASSYSVTGATEAFF

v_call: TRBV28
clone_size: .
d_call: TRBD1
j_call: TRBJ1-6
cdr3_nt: TGTGCCAGCAGTGTCCCGGGACAGGGGGCCGATTCACCCCTCCACTTT
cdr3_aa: CASSVPGQGADSPLHF

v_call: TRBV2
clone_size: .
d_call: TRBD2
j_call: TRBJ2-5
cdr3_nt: TGTGCCAGCGCTAGCGGGTACGGGACCCAGTACTTC
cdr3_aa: CASASGYGTQYF

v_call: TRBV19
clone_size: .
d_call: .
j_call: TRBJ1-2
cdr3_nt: TGTGCCAGTAGTCTAGGGGCCGTTTATGGCTACACCTTC
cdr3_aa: CASSLGAVYGYTF

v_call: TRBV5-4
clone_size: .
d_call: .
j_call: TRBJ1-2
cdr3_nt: TGTGCCAGCAGCGACCAATCTGGGGGGAACTATGGCTACACCTTC
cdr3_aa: CASSDQSGGNYGYTF

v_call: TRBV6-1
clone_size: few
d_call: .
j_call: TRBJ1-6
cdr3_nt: TGTGCCAGCAGTGAAGTAGGACAGAATTCACCCCTCCACTTT
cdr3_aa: CASSEVGQNSPLHF

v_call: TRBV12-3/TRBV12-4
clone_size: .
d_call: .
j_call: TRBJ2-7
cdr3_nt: TGTGCCAGCAGTTCAACTTACGAGCAGTACTTC
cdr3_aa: CASSSTYEQYF

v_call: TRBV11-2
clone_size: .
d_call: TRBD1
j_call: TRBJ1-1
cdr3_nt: TGTGCCAGCAGAGGGCTACAGGGGAGGATCGGGGCTGAAGCTTTCTTT
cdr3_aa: CASRGLQGRIGAEAFF

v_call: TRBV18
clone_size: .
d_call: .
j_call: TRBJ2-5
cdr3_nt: TGTGCCAGCTCACCGTCGGGGTTGGAGACCCAGTACTTC
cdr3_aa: CASSPSGLETQYF

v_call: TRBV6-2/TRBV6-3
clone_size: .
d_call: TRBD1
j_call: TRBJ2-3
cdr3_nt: TGTGCCAGCAGCCGGACAGGTTCCACAGATACGCAGTATTTT
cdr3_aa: CASSRTGSTDTQYF

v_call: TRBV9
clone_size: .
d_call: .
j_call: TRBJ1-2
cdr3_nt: TGTGCCAGCAGCGTAGGTTTAGAGTCGAACTATGGCTACACCTTC
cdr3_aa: CASSVGLESNYGYTF

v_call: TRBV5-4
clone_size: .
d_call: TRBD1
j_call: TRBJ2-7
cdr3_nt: TGTGCCAGCAGCCCGGACAGGCGCGAGCAGTACTTC
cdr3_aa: CASSPDRREQYF

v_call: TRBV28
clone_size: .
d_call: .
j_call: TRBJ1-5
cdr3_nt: TGTGCCAGCAGCACCCCTAGCGGGTTGGTTAGCAATCAGCCCCAGCATTTT
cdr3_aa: CASSTPSGLVSNQPQHF

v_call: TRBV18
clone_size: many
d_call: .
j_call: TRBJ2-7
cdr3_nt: TGTGCCAGCTCACCACGACCACCAGGCGAGCAGTACTTC
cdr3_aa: CASSPRPPGEQYF

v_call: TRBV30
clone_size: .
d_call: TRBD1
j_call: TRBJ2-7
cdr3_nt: TGTGCCTGGAGTGTACGGACAGGGGTGTCGTACGAGCAGTACTTC
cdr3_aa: CAWSVRTGVSYEQYF

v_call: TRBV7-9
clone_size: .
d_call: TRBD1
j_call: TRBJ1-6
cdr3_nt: TGTGCCAGCAAGAAGAGGGCAGGGGGCGACTCACCCCTCCACTTT
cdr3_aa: CASKKRAGGDSPLHF

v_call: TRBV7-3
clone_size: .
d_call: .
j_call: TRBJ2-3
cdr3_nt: TGTGCCAGCAGCTTAACGTCTAGCACAGATACGCAGTATTTT
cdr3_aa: CASSLTSSTDTQYF

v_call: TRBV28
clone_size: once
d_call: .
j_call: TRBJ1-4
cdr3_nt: TGTGCCAGCAGCCTCGGGACACTCGAAAAACTGTTTTTT
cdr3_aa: CASSLGTLEKLFF

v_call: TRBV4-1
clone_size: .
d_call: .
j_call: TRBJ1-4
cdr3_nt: TGCGCCAGCAGCCCCCCCGACAGAAATGAAAAACTGTTTTTT
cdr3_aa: CASSPPDRNEKLFF

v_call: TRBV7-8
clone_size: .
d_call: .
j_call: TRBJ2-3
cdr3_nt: TGTGCCAGCAGCTTATGGCCGGGACAAATTACAGATACGCAGTATTTT
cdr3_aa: CASSLWPGQITDTQYF

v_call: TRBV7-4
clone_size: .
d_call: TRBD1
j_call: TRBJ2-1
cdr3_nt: TGTGCCAGCAGCCCCCAAACCGACAGGGACTACAATGAGCAGTTCTTC
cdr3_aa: CASSPQTDRDYNEQFF

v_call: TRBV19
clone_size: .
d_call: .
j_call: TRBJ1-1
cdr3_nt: TGTGCCAGTAGTCGAAGCATAACAGAGAACACTGAAGCTTTCTTT
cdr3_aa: CASSRSITENTEAFF

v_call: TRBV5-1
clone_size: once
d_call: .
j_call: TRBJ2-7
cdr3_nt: TGCGCCAGCAGTAACGTCGAGTGGGCCTCCTACGAGCAGTACTTC
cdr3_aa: CASSNVEWASYEQYF

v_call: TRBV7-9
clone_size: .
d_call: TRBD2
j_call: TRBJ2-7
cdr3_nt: TGTGCCAGCAGCCAACTAGCGGGGGCCTCCTACGAGCAGTACTTC
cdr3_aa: CASSQLAGASYEQYF

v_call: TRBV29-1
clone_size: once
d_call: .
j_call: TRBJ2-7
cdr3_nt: TGCAGCGTTGTGGGAGCCGCCAACCGCCAAGACGAGCAGTACTTC
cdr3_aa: CSVVGAANRQDEQYF

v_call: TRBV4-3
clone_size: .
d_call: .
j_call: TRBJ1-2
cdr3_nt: TGCGCCAGCAGCCAAGATCAGGGTTCCTATGGCTACACCTTC
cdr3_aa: CASSQDQGSYGYTF

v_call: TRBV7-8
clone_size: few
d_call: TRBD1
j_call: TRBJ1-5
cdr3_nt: TGTGCCAGCAGCCTTACAGGGGAGAGCAATCAGCCCCAGCATTTT
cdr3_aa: CASSLTGESNQPQHF

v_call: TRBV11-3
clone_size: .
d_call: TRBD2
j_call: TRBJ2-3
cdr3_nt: TGTGCCAGCTCTAGCGGGAGAAGCACAGATACGCAGTATTTT
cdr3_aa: CASSSGRSTDTQYF

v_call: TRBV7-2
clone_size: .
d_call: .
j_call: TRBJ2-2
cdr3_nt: TGTGCCAGCAGCCCCGTTTCCGGGGAGCTGTTTTTT
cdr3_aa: CASSPVSGELFF

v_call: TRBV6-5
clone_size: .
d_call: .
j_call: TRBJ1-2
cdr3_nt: TGTGCCAGCAGTCGAACAGGGACCCCCCGGGGCTACACCTTC
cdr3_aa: CASSRTGTPRGYTF